This T cell receptor (beta chain) was obtained from a study of graft-versus-host responses after intestinal transplantation. For the study at large: For approximately three years after anti-thymocyte globulin induction, all recipients took tacrolimus and steroids. Study-wide results and caveats: There were GvH clones found in recipient marrow, and some of them appeared first in ileum or blood. Allografts carried high graft-versus-host to host-versus-graft clonal ratios in patients having graft-donor T cell macrochimerism.

The protocol was immunoSEQ multiplex PCR, while the TCRdb copy is restricted to in-frame clones and leaves out a portion. The data show around 21,000 clones, around 47% seen once. Investigators plated 200,000 CFSE-labeled responder cells together with 200,000 irradiated stimulator cells labeled with violet dye. A sort after the reaction isolated proliferating CFSE-low CD3+CD4+ and CD3+CD8+ responders. In this sample, this clone turned up a few times. CDR1 and CDR2 from the germline V gene are SGHNT and YYREEE (reference sequence). The CDR3 length is 14 residues. V lost 1 base to trimming and J lost 2 bases; unmatched junction nucleotides: 0.

This clonotype was sampled from a human patient who was an organ donor for intestinal transplantation. V gene TRBV5-4 combines with J gene TRBJ1-1; 9 bases are a match to TRBD1. The sample consisted of alloreactive CD8+ T cells from a mixed lymphocyte reaction culture, taken before transplantation. Described subset: CFSE-low proliferating T cells sorted from approximately 6-day pre-transplant mixed lymphocyte reaction (GvH or HvG direction). CDR3 bases: TGTGCCAGCAGCTTGACAGGGGGCAACACTGAAGCTTTCTTT. Amino acid sequence: CASSLTGGNTEAFF. Variable domain in full (rest from reference TRBV5-4 and TRBJ1-1): ETGVTQSPTHLIKTRGQQVTLRCSSQSGHNTVSWYQQALGQGPQFIFQYYREEENGRGNFPPRFSGLQFPNYSSELNVNALELDDSALYLCASSLTGGNTEAFFGQGTRLTVV.